This T cell receptor (beta chain) was profiled in a study of shared clonotypes between healthy human individuals (TCRdb year 2020). For context, the study as a whole: The cohort comprised a couple of women and a few men aged 18 to 49 years. For each donor, CD4 naive and CD4 memory were each given three plates, CD8 naive was given two plates, and CD8 memory was given one plate. Blood TCR repertoires of five healthy adults were deeply sequenced to estimate repertoire size and the extent of clonotype sharing between individuals. To increase sequencing depth and limit assay-specific biases, TCR repertoire library preparation and sequencing were carried out by different laboratories using diverse techniques. Each donor's leukapheresis produced roughly between roughly 0.85 and 9.5 billion PBMCs. Overall study outcomes, separate from this receptor: Based on pairwise subsampling, the degree of clonotype sharing among donors was expected to be affected by sequencing depth. Only blood was sampled, and tissue TCR repertoires likely differ from those in blood. Compared with non-shared clonotypes, clonotypes shared by all four sorted-subset donors had higher generation probabilities. Larger estimated clonotype richness was generally found for naive subsets than for memory subsets. About 4.5% of naive CD4, 3.5% of naive CD8, approximately 2% of memory CD4, and about 0.4% of memory CD8 clonotypes were shared across a few donors. The small number of donors limited the genetic and exposure-history diversity represented. Incomplete sequencing was indicated by rarefaction of sorted-subset datasets, despite the large sequencing depth.

Healthy HIV-negative adults with no recently reported acute infections or vaccinations were included as donors. Only Caucasian adults living in Nashville, Tennessee, USA were represented among the donors. CD8 memory samples combined magnetically selected CD45RO+ cells with CCR7-negative CD45RA+ effector memory (TemRA) cells. After blood collection by leukapheresis, PBMCs were isolated using Ficoll-Histopaque density gradient centrifugation and then cryopreserved in the vapor phase of liquid nitrogen. Analytical flow cytometry was used to check the purity and quantity of each magnetically sorted T cell population. Genomic DNA was isolated from each sorted fraction and quantified by UV absorbance on a Nanodrop 2000c. Including the terminal cysteine and phenylalanine, the CDR3 comprises 14 residues. CDR3 DNA only is kept here, 42 bases in frame from base 1. V is cut by 5 bases and J by 0 bases, and the space between the germline ends is 11 bases. The germline V gene supplies CDR1 SGHNT and CDR2 YENEEA.

Using the deep immunoSEQ assay, multiplex PCR amplified TCR CDR3 regions from genomic DNA. For each cell subset, the extracted genomic DNA was distributed evenly across all wells of several immunoSEQ 96-well plates, and each plate served as one replicate. For sorted subsets, approximately 0.2 ug of genomic DNA, equivalent to roughly 30,000 T cell genomes, went into each replicate PCR. The purified libraries were quantified using a Qubit 3.0 fluorometer, sized with a Bioanalyzer 2100, and then quantified again using the KAPA Library Quantification kit. Each immunoSEQ 96-well plate was sequenced on its own single-read 150-cycle Illumina NextSeq 550 flow cell. The paper's processing steps were these. Because the immunoSEQ output held only junctional sequences and lacked quality scores, the filtering could not match the filtering applied to full-length reads. Sequences were annotated with PyIR, a Python wrapper for IgBLAST v1.9, and V/J genes and CDR3 were assigned using IMGT germline references. Reads were filtered out if the reads had weak V/J assignments (E-value above 1e-6), no CDR3, stop codons, out-of-frame junctions, or ambiguous translated residues. V3J clonotypes were defined as sequences sharing the same inferred V gene, J gene, and CDR3 amino acid sequence. To compute the percentage overlap between repertoires, the number of shared unique clonotypes was divided by the size of the smaller repertoire. RTK rarefaction, the Chao1 estimator, and Recon v2.1 estimates of unobserved clonotypes were used to assess repertoire richness. Generation probabilities were computed with OLGA for all TCRbeta clonotypes obtained by the gDNA method from four donors. Entries here come from immuneACCESS through TCRdb and include only in-frame sequences with V and J called. Some clones fail to appear in such tables; in the studies checked, an unresolved V gene covers under half of the shortfall, and the cause of the remainder is unknown. The V and J calls and the clone size are those of that table, but D and trimming were determined from the DNA. Within this sample are roughly 110,000 clones, with 55% to 70% of them counted one time only. The ten largest make up 24% of the sample.

This clone was observed a few times. The specificity of this receptor is unknown. Per-nucleotide qualities are absent, and no much larger clonotype sits a single base away. The clonotype comes from a woman in her 30s in good health. The rearrangement joined TRBV11-3 to TRBJ2-7; the D region possibly corresponds to TRBD1 (7 bases align). Sequencing used memory CD8+ T cells sorted from blood. The cell subset or site label, read with the paper, signifies: CD45RO+ cells pooled with CCR7-negative TemRA cells. The CDR3 sequence is CASSARGDSYEQYF. The base sequence is TGTGCCAGCAGCGCCAGGGGGGACTCCTACGAGCAGTACTTC.